Listed below are T cell receptor beta chains from one sample, sequenced in a study of blood T cell repertoires in COVID-19. Data came from immunoSEQ multiplex PCR; TCRdb stores just in-frame clones and leaves some out. The profile shows around 300,000 clones, 86% of them singletons. The source material was peripheral blood. All receptors come from a woman between 25 and 40 years old with active or convalescent COVID-19. The conserved cysteine and the conserved F or W are not part of the CDR3 here. Some rows have no size entry. The others give once, few or many, or a class for an expanded clone.

J	size	V	CDR3
TRBJ1-2	-	TRBV7-2	ASSLNAGVNYGYT
TRBJ2-1	-	TRBV6-5	ASSYSGGSIDEQF
TRBJ2-1	once	TRBV11-1	ASRGTSGYNEQF
TRBJ2-1	-	TRBV5-1	ASSEQGARDEQF
TRBJ1-6	-	TRBV28	ASSSGFNSPLH
TRBJ2-7	-	TRBV4-1	ASSQGHDVSYEQY
TRBJ1-3	-	TRBV4-3	ASSRRWTGVENTIY
TRBJ2-1	-	TRBV5-1	ASSIQGSSYNEQF
TRBJ1-1	-	TRBV5-1	ASSQGRLGVEAF
TRBJ2-7	-	TRBV14	ASSQIDEQY